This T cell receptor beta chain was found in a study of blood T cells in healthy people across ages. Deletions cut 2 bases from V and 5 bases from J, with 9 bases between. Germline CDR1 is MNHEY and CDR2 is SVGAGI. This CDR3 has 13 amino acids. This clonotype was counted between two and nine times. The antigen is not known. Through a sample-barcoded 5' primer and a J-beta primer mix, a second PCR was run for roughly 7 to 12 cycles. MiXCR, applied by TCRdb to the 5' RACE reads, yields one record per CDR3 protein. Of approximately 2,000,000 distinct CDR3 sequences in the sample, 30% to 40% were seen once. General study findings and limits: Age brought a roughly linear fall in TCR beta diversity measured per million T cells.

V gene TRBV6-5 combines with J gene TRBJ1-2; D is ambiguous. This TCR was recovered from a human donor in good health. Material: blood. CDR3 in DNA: TGTGCCAGCAGTTACGACGGTCATTATGGCTACACCTTC. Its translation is CASSYDGHYGYTF.